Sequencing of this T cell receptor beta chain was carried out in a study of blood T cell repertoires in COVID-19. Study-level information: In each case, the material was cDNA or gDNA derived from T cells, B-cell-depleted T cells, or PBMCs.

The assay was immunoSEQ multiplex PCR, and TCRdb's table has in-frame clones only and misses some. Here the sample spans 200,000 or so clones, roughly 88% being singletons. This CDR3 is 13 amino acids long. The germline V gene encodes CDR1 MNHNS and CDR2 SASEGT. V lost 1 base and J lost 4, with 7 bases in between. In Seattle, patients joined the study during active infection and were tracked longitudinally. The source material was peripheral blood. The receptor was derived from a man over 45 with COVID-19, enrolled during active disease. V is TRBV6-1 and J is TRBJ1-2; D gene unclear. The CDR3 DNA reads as TGTGCCAGCAGTGAAGGCACATTCTATGGCTACACCTTC. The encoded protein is CASSEGTFYGYTF.